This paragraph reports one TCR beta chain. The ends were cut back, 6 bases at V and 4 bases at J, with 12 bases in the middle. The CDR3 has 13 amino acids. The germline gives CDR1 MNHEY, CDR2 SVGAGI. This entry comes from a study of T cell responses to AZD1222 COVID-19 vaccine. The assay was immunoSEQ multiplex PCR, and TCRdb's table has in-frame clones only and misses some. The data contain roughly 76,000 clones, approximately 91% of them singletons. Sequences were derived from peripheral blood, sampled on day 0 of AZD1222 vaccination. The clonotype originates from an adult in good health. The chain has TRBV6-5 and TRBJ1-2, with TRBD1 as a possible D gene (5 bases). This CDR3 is CASRPTGGYGYTF. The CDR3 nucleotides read TGTGCCAGCAGGCCTACCGGGGGCTATGGCTACACCTTC.